This T cell receptor (beta chain) derives from a study of CD8 T cells in ankylosing spondylitis. Findings of the study overall: Enrichment of disease-linked clones was reportedly significant in matched ankylosing spondylitis synovial fluid. It appeared that ankylosing spondylitis blood was characterized by a TCR beta motif of about eight highly homologous variants. Past research had described some motif variants in reactive arthritis synovial fluid and blood.

This CDR3 spans 14 amino acids. Germline CDR1 and CDR2: SGHKS and YYEKEE (reference sequence). With 3 bases removed from V and 7 bases from J, the gap between germline ends came to 14 bases. As the method for making TCR beta libraries, quantitative 5'-RACE with molecular barcodes was used. MiXCR, applied by TCRdb to the 5' RACE reads, yields one record per CDR3 protein. This table has 450,000 or so distinct CDR3 sequences, 25% to 30% appearing once. In the case of this clonotype: Its antigen is not identified.

The chain has TRBV5-5 and TRBJ2-1; D ambiguous. Sequencing was done on a sample of blood, either unsorted or a sorted T cell fraction (not recorded which). This TCR was recovered from a male donor with ankylosing spondylitis. The chain's CDR3 is CASSSPSRGNEQFF. The CDR3 nucleotides are TGTGCCAGCAGCTCTCCTTCTAGAGGAAATGAGCAGTTCTTC.